This T cell receptor (beta chain) stems from a study of CD8 T cells in ankylosing spondylitis. Study results and caveats: Characteristic, it appeared, of ankylosing spondylitis blood was a TCR beta motif of fewer than 10 highly homologous variants.

For this clonotype: Antigen: not known.

This CDR3 is 15 amino acids long. Germline loops: CDR1 SGHKS, CDR2 YYEKEE (reference sequence). V gave up 4 bases and J gave up 1 base, with 13 bases separating them. A single record per CDR3 protein comes from TCRdb applying MiXCR to the 5' RACE reads. The sample has 350,000 or so distinct CDR3 sequences, roughly 15% seen once. Sequences were obtained from blood, either unsorted or a sorted T cell fraction (not recorded which). The V call is TRBV5-5, the J call TRBJ2-3; D is tentatively TRBD1 or TRBD2 (5 bases each). The TCR comes from a male donor with ankylosing spondylitis or in good health (not recorded which). The CDR3 region is CASSPRDGRTDTQYF. The CDR3, as DNA: TGTGCCAGCAGCCCCCGGGACGGCCGCACAGATACGCAGTATTTT.